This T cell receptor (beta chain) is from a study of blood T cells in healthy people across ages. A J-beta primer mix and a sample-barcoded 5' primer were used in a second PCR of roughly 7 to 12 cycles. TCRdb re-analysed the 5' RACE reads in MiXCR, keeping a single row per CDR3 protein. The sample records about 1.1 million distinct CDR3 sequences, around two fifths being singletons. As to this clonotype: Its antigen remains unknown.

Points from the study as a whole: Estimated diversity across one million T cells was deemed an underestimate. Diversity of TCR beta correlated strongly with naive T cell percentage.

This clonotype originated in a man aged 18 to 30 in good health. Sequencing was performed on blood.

CDR3 sequence (DNA): TGTGCCAGCAGCCCTTCCCAAGGCGAAAATTCACCCCTCCACTTT. Encoded protein: CASSPSQGENSPLHF. The chain uses TRBV9 and TRBJ1-6; D not resolved. V was cut by 4 bases and J by 7 bases, with 15 bases left in between. The CDR3 has 15 residues. Germline CDR1 is SGDLS and CDR2 is YYNGEE. The full variable domain, its missing parts supplied by reference TRBV9 and TRBJ1-6, is DSGVTQTPKHLITATGQRVTLRCSPRSGDLSVYWYQQSLDQGLQFLIQYYNGEERAKGNILERFSAQQFPDLHSELNLSSLELGDSALYFCASSPSQGENSPLHFGNGTRLTVT.